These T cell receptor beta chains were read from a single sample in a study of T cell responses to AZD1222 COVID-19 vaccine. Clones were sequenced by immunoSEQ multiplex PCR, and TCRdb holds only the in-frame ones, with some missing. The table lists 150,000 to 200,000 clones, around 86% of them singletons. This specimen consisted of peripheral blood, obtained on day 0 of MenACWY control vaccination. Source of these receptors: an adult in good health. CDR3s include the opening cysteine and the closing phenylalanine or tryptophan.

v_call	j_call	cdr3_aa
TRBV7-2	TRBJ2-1	CASSFLGGAHNEQFF
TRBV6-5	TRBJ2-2	CASSKLADGTGELFF
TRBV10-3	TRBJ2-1	CAGSTSGREDEQFF
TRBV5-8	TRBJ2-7	CASSFGGSSSYEQYF
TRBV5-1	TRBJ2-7	CASSQPGVYEQYF
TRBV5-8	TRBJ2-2	CASNLFEGRELFF
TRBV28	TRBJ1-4	CASRQSEKLFF
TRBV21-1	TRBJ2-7	CASSSLEGLGYEQYF
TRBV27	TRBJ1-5	CASSLDRSQPQHF
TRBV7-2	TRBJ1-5	CASSLGADQPQHF
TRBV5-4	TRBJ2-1	CASSRTGLAGGPHEQFF
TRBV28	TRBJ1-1	CASRGKPEAFF
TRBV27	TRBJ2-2	CASTKVTLGELFF
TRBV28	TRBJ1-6	CASSLAQGAYNSPLHF
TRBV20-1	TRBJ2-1	CSASGDPSSYNEQFF
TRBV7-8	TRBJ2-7	CASSLTGSEQYF
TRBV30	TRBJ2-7	CAWRGDRFPYEQYF
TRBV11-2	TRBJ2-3	CASSLVRADTQYF
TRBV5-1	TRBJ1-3	CASSLGGYTDTIYF
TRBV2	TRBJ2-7	CASSNTGTVANEQYF
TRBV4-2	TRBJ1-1	CASSQTDTNTEAFF
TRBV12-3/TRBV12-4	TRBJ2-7	CASSLASYEQYF
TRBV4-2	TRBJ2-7	CASSQVLGHEQYF
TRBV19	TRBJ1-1	CASSIDRGSPNTEAFF
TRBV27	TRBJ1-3	CASSRGGSSGNTIYF
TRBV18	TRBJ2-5	CASSPRQGSQETQYF
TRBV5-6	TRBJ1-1	CASSLPGSMNTEAFF
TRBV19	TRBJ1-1	CASILKQGAMNTEAFF
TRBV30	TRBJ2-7	CAWSVRRLAGVDGEQYF
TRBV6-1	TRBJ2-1	CASSEGWTSGGEQFF
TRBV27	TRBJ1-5	CASSQLQGGNQPQHF
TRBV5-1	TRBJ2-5	CASSPRLAGGPGETQYF
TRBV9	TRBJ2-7	CASSGLTSGRGYEQYF
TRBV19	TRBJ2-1	CASSPSYNEQFF
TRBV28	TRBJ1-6	CASSFSNSPLHF
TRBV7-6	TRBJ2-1	CASSLGSSYNEQFF
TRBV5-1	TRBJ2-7	CASSLEISYEQYF
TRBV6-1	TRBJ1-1	CASSDLLVGHGAFF
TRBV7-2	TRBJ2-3	CASSSMGQSTDTQYF
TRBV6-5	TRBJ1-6	CASSPQYYNSPLHF
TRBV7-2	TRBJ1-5	CASSFQTGANQPQHF
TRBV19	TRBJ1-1	CASSIDGYLNTEAFF
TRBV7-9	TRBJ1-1	CASSPVGGVNTEAFF
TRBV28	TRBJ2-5	CASSDRMQETQYF
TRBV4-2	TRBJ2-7	CASGLFFGYEQYF
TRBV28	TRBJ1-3	CASSLVLRQISGNTIYF
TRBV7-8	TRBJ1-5	CASSFPAGGTHSNQPQHF
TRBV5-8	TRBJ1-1	CASTQGQGGTEAFF
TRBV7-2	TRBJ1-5	CASSLVGKGQPQHF
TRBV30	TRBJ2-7	CAWSVKGGSHEQYF
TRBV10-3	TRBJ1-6	CATFSGGGSPLHF
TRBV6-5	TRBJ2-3	CASSLDSETTDTQYF
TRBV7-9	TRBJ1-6	CASSPRGGGPPLHF
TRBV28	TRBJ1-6	CASSLGSPLHF
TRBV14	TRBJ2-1	CASSQEGAFYNEQFF
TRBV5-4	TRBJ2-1	CASSYPGADFGEQFF
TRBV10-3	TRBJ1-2	CAISEWGDGYTF
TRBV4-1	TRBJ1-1	CASSQAAGPEAFF